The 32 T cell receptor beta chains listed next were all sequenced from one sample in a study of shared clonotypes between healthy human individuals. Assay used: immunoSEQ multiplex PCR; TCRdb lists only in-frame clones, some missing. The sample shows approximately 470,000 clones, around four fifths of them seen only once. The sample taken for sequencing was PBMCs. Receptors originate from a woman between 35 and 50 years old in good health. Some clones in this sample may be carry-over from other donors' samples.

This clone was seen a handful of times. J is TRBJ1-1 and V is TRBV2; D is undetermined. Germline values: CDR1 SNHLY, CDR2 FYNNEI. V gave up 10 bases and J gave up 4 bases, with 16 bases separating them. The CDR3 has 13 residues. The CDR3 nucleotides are TGTGCCACCCAGCGTCAGGAAGTCACTGAAGCTTTCTTT. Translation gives CATQRQEVTEAFF.

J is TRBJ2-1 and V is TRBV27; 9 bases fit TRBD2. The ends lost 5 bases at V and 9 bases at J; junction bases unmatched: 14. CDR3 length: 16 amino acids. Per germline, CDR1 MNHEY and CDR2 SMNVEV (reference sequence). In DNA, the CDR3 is TGTGCCAGCAGTATGGGGGGCGGGAGGGCATTGTTTGAGCAGTTCTTC. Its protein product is CASSMGGGRALFEQFF.

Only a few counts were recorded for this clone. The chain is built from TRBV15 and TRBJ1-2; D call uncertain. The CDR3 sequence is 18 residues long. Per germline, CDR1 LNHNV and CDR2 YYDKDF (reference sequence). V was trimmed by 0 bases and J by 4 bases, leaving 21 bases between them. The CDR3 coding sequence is TGTGCCACCAGCAGAGATTGGGGTTCGGGCCCGCTGGGCTATGGCTACACCTTC. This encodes CATSRDWGSGPLGYGYTF.

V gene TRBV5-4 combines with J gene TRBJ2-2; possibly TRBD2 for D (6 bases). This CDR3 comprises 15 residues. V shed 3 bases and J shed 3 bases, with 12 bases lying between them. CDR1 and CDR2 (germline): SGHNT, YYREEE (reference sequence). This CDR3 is CASSSSPGDTGELFF. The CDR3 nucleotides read TGTGCCAGCAGCTCCTCTCCGGGGGACACCGGGGAGCTGTTTTTT. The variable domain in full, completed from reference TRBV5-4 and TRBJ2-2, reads ETGVTQSPTHLIKTRGQQVTLRCSSQSGHNTVSWYQQALGQGPQFIFQYYREEENGRGNFPPRFSGLQFPNYSSELNVNALELDDSALYLCASSSSPGDTGELFFGEGSRLTVL.

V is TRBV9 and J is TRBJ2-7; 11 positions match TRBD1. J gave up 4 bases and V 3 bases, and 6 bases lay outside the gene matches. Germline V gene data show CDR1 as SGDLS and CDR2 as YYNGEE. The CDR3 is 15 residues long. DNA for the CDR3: TGTGCCAGCAGCGCCCGGACAGGGGGCACATACGAGCAGTACTTC. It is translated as CASSARTGGTYEQYF.

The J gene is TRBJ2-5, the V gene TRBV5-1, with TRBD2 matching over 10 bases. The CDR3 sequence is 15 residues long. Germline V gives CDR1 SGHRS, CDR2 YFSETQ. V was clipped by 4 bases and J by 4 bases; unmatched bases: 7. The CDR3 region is CASSPRAGGGETQYF. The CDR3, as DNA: TGCGCCAGCAGCCCCCGAGCGGGAGGGGGAGAGACCCAGTACTTC.

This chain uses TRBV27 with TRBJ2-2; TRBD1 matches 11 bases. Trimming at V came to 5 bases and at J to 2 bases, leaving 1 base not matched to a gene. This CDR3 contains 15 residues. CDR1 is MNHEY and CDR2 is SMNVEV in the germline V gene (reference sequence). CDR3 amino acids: CASSRTGGNTGELFF. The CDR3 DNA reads TGTGCCAGCAGTAGGACAGGGGGCAACACCGGGGAGCTGTTTTTT.

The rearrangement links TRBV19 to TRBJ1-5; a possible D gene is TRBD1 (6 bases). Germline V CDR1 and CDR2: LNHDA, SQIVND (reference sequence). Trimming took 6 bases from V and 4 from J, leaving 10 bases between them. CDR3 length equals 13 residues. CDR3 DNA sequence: TGTGCCAGTAGGAGACAGGATAATCAGCCCCAGCATTTT. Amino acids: CASRRQDNQPQHF.

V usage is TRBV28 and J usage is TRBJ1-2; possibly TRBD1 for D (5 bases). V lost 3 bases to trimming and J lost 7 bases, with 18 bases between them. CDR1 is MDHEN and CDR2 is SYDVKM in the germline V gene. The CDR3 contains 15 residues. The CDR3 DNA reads TGTGCCAGCAGTTTTATCCCGACAGTACTTAGTGGCTACACCTTC. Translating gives CASSFIPTVLSGYTF.

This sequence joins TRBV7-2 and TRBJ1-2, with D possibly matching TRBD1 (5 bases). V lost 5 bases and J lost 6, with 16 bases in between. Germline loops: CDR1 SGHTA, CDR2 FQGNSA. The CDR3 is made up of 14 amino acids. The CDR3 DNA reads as TGTGCCAGCAGCCTCGAGGGGCAGGGTGATGGCTACACCTTC. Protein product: CASSLEGQGDGYTF.

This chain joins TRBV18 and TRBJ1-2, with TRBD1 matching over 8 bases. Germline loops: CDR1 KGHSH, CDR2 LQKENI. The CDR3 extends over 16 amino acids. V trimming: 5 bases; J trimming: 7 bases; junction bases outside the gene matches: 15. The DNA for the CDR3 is TGTGCCAGCTCAACCCCGGGCGGCAGGGGGCAAGTTGGCTACACCTTC. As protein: CASSTPGGRGQVGYTF.

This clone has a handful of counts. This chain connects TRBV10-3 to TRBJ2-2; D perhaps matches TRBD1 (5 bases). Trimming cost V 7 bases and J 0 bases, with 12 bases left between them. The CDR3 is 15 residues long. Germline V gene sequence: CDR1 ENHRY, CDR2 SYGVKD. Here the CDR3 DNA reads TGTGCCATCAATCGGACACCCACGAACACCGGGGAGCTGTTTTTT. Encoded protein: CAINRTPTNTGELFF.

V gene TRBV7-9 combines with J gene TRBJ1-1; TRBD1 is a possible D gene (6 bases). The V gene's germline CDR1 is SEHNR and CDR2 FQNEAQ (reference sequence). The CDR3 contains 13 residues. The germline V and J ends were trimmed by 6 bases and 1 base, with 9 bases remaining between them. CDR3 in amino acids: CASSRQENTEAFF. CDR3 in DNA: TGTGCCAGCAGTCGACAGGAGAACACTGAAGCTTTCTTT.

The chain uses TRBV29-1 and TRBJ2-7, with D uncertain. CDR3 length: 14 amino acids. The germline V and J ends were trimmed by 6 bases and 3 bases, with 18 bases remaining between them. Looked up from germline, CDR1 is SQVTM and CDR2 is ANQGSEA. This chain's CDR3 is CSVTRTASLYEQYF. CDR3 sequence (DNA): TGCAGCGTCACCCGCACAGCGTCGCTCTACGAGCAGTACTTC.

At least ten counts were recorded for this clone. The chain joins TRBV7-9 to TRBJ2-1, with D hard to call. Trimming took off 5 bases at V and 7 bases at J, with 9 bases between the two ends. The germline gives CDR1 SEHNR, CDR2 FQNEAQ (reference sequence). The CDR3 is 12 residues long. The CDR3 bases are TGTGCCAGCAGCCCCGACGAGAATGAGCAGTTCTTC. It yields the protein CASSPDENEQFF.

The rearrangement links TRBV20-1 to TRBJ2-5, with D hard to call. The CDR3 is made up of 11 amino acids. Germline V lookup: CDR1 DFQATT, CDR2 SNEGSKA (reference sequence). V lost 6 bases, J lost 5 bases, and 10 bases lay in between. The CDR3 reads CSAKKTETQYF. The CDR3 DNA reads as TGCAGTGCCAAGAAAACGGAGACCCAGTACTTC.

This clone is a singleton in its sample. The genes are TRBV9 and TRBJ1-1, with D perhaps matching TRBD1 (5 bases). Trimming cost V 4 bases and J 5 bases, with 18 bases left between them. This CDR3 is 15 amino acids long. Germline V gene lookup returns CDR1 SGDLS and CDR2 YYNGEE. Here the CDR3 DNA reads TGTGCCAGCAGCACCCGCCTTGAGGGGAGGACTGAAGCTTTCTTT. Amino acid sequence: CASSTRLEGRTEAFF.

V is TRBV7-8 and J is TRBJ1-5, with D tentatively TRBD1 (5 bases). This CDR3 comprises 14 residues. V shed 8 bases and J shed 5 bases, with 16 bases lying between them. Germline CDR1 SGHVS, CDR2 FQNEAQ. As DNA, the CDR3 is TGTGCCAGCGGGGGTCGGGCATCCTATCAGCCCCAGCATTTT. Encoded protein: CASGGRASYQPQHF.

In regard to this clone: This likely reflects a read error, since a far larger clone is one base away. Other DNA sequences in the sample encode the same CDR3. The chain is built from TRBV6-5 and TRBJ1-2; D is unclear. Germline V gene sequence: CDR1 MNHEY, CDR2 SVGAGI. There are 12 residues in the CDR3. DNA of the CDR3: TGCGCCAGTGCTACGGGCGTTGGGGGCTACACCTTC. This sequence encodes CASATGVGGYTF.

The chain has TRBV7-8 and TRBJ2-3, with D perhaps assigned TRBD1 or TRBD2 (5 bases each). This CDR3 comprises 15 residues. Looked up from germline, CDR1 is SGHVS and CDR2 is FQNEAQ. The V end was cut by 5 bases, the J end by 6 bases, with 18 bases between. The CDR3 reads CASSGTGPPADTQYF. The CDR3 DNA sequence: TGTGCCAGCAGCGGGACCGGCCCTCCCGCGGATACGCAGTATTTT.

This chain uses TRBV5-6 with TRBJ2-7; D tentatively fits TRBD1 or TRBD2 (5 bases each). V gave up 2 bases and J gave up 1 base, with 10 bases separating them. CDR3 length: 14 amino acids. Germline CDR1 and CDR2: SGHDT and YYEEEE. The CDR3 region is CASSLMGVSYEQYF. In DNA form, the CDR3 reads TGTGCCAGCAGCTTAATGGGGGTTTCCTACGAGCAGTACTTC.

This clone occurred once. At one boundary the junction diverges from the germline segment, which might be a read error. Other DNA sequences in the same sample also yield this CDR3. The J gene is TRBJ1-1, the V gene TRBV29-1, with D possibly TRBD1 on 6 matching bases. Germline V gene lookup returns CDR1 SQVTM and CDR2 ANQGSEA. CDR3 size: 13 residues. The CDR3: CSVEWTVSTEAFF. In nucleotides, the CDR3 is TGCAGCGTTGAATGGACAGTGAGCACTGAGGCTTTCTTT.

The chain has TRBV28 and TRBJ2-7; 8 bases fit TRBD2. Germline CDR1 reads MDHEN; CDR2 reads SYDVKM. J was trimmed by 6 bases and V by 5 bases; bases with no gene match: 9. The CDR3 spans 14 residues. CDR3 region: CASSPERELSEQYF. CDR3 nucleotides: TGTGCCAGCAGTCCTGAGCGGGAGCTATCCGAGCAGTACTTC.

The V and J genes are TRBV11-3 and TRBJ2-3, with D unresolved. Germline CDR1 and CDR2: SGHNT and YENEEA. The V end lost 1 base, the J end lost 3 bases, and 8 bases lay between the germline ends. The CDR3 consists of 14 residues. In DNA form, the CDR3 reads TGTGCCAGCAGCTTAGGGAGTCTTACAGATACGCAGTATTTT. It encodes CASSLGSLTDTQYF. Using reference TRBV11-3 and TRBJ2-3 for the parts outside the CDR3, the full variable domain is EAGVVQSPRYKIIEKKQPVAFWCNPISGHNTLYWYLQNLGQGPELLIRYENEEAVDDSQLPKDRFSAERLKGVDSTLKIQPAELGDSAVYLCASSLGSLTDTQYFGPGTRLTVL.

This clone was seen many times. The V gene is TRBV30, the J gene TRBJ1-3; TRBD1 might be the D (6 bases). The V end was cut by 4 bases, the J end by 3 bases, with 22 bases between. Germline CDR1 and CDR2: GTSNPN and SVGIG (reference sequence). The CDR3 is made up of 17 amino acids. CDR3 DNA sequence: TGTGCCTGGAAAAAATCAAGGGACACTGTTGTTGGAAACACCATATATTTT. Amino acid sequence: CAWKKSRDTVVGNTIYF.

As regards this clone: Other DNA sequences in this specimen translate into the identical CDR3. In nucleotides, the CDR3 is TGCAGCGTGCGGACAGGTTCTGGAAACACCATATATTTT. Its protein is CSVRTGSGNTIYF. The gene calls are TRBV29-1 and TRBJ1-3, with TRBD1 matching 7 bases. Germline CDR1 SQVTM, CDR2 ANQGSEA. The V segment lost 6 bases and the J segment 1 base; nucleotides outside the gene matches: 3. The CDR3 loop spans 13 amino acids.

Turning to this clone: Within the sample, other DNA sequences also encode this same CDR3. The CDR3 spells CASSPGGSSYNEQFF. As DNA, the CDR3 is TGTGCCAGCAGCCCAGGGGGAAGCTCCTACAATGAGCAGTTCTTC. The chain employs TRBV28 and TRBJ2-1, with 7 nucleotides matching TRBD1. The CDR3 covers 15 residues. After removal of 6 bases from V and 0 bases from J, the junction contained 5 bases not matched to a gene. Germline CDR1 and CDR2: MDHEN and SYDVKM.

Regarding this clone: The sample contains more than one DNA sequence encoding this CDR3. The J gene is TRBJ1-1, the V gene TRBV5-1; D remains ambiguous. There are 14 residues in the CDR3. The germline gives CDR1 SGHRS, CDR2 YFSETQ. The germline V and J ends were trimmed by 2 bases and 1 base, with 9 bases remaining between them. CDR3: CASSLGPRNTEAFF. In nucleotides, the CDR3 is TGCGCCAGCAGCTTAGGCCCGAGGAACACTGAAGCTTTCTTT. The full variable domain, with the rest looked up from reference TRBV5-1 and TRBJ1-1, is KAGVTQTPRYLIKTRGQQVTLSCSPISGHRSVSWYQQTPGQGLQFLFEYFSETQRNKGNFPGRFSGRQFSNSRSEMNVSTLELGDSALYLCASSLGPRNTEAFFGQGTRLTVV.

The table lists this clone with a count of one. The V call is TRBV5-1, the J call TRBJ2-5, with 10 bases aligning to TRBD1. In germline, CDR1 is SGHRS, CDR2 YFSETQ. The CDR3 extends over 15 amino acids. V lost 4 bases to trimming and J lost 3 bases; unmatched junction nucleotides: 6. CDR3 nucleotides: TGCGCCAGCAGCAAGGCCGGGACAGGGGAAGAGACCCAGTACTTC. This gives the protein CASSKAGTGEETQYF.

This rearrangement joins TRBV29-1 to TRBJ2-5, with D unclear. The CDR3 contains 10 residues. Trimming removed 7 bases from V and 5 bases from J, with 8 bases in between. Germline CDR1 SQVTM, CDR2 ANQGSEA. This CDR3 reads CSANWETQYF. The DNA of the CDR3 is TGCAGCGCCAACTGGGAGACCCAGTACTTC.

The DNA of the CDR3 is TGCGCCAGCAGTGGTCCTAGCGGGAGTGACGAGCAGTACTTC. Amino acid sequence: CASSGPSGSDEQYF. The rearrangement joins TRBV10-1 to TRBJ2-7; 10 bases agree with TRBD2. This CDR3 region has 14 residues. J was trimmed by 5 bases and V by 4 bases; bases with no gene match: 5. Germline lookup yields CDR1 WNHNN and CDR2 SYGVQD (reference sequence).

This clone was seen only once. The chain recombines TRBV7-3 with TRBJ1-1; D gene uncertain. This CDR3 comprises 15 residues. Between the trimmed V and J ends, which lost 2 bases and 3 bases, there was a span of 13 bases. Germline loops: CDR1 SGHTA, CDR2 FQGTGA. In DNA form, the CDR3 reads TGTGCCAGCAGCTTAGGTCGGGGTACGGACACTGAAGCTTTCTTT. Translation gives CASSLGRGTDTEAFF.